Each of the 21 T cell receptor beta chains below was sequenced from the same sample in a study of T-cell memory formation after mild COVID-19. TCRdb fed the 5' RACE reads into MiXCR, producing one record per CDR3 protein. In the table there are under 200,000 distinct CDR3 sequences, around a tenth of which are singletons. Sequencing was carried out using PBMCs or a T cell subset sorted from them (not recorded which). All receptors come from a young man who had mild COVID-19 (a few samples of this study predate the infection). Cell type and time point are not known.

This clonotype was seen only a few times. The gene calls are TRBV2 and TRBJ1-2; D unclear. The V end was cut by 4 bases, the J end by 2 bases, with 8 bases between. CDR1 is SNHLY, CDR2 FYNNEI, per germline. This CDR3 is built from 13 residues. Here the CDR3 DNA reads TGTGCCAGCAGTGGGGATTTGAACTATGGCTACACCTTC. This sequence encodes CASSGDLNYGYTF.

The chain recombines TRBV7-2 with TRBJ2-3, with D perhaps matching TRBD2 (5 bases). The CDR3 loop spans 13 amino acids. Germline V gene lookup returns CDR1 SGHTA and CDR2 FQGNSA. Trimming took 4 bases from V and 8 from J, leaving 13 bases between them. The CDR3 region has the DNA TGTGCCAGCAGCTCAAGGGTGGCGGGTACGCAGTATTTT. This encodes CASSSRVAGTQYF.

The chain has TRBV3-1 and TRBJ2-4, with D possibly matching TRBD1 (7 bases). CDR3 length: 19 residues. From germline, CDR1 is LGHDT and CDR2 YNNKEL (reference sequence). V was trimmed by 3 bases and J by 7 bases, leaving 28 bases between them. CDR3 loop: CASSQRREMTGRRVNIQYF. In nucleotides, the CDR3 is TGTGCCAGCAGCCAGCGAAGGGAGATGACAGGGAGGAGGGTTAACATTCAGTACTTC. Together with reference TRBV3-1 and TRBJ2-4, the CDR3 gives the full variable domain: DTAVSQTPKYLVTQMGNDKSIKCEQNLGHDTMYWYKQDSKKFLKIMFSYNNKELIINETVPNRFSPKSPDKAHLNLHINSLELGDSAVYFCASSQRREMTGRRVNIQYFGAGTRLSVL.

This clonotype is a singleton in its sample. This sequence joins TRBV18 and TRBJ2-7; D not resolved. Germline loops: CDR1 KGHSH, CDR2 LQKENI. The CDR3 runs 13 residues. The V gene lost 5 bases and the J gene lost 3 bases, with 11 bases spanning the gap. CDR3 loop: CASSNTGFYEQYF. CDR3 nucleotides: TGTGCCAGCTCAAACACTGGTTTCTACGAGCAGTACTTC.

The chain has TRBV5-1 and TRBJ1-1; 7 positions match TRBD1. The CDR3 runs 14 residues. Losses at the gene ends were 3 bases for V and 5 bases for J; bases not matched to a gene: 7. Germline V CDR1 and CDR2: SGHRS, YFSETQ. CDR3 protein: CASSSGGVFTEAFF. In DNA, the CDR3 is TGCGCCAGCAGCTCAGGGGGAGTATTTACTGAAGCTTTCTTT.

This clonotype was recorded a few times. V is TRBV20-1 and J is TRBJ1-6; D possibly corresponds to TRBD1 (6 bases). This CDR3 comprises 15 residues. V shed 5 bases and J shed 7 bases, with 18 bases lying between them. The germline gives CDR1 DFQATT, CDR2 SNEGSKA (reference sequence). This CDR3 reads CSAHDPGQGNSPLHF. The CDR3 coding sequence is TGCAGTGCTCATGATCCGGGACAAGGAAATTCACCCCTCCACTTT.

This clonotype appeared a few times. V and J are TRBV25-1 and TRBJ1-5; D remains ambiguous. Germline lookup yields CDR1 MGHDK and CDR2 SYGVNS. CDR3 length: 13 residues. V was pared by 3 bases and J by 6 bases, with 9 bases between. CDR3 region: CASSEPGGQPQHF. The DNA for the CDR3 is TGTGCCAGCAGTGAGCCGGGAGGTCAGCCCCAGCATTTT.

The chain is built from TRBV5-1 and TRBJ1-2; D is undetermined. V was pared by 0 bases and J by 4 bases, with 4 bases between. CDR1 is SGHRS, CDR2 YFSETQ, per germline. The CDR3 spans 12 residues. Here the CDR3 reads CASSLGVYGYTF. The CDR3 region has the DNA TGCGCCAGCAGCTTGGGAGTCTATGGCTACACCTTC.

This clonotype was seen at least ten times. This chain joins TRBV4-1 and TRBJ2-1; possibly TRBD1 for D (5 bases). V dropped 3 bases and J dropped 0 bases, with 12 bases sitting between them. Germline V gene data show CDR1 as MGHRA and CDR2 as YSYEKL. The CDR3 has 16 residues. CDR3 sequence: CASSHLGRSSYNEQFF. Written as DNA, the CDR3 is TGCGCCAGCAGCCACCTGGGGCGGAGCTCCTACAATGAGCAGTTCTTC.

The chain uses TRBV4-1 and TRBJ1-4, with 8 positions matching TRBD1. J gave up 7 bases and V 1 base, and 8 bases lay outside the gene matches. Germline values: CDR1 MGHRA, CDR2 YSYEKL. This CDR3 comprises 16 residues. The chain's CDR3 is CASSQGGTGRFEKLFF. In DNA form, the CDR3 reads TGCGCCAGCAGCCAAGGAGGGACAGGCCGATTTGAAAAACTGTTTTTT.

This clonotype was seen a handful of times. The rearrangement links TRBV28 to TRBJ1-2; D uncertain. V lost 4 bases and J lost 7, with 10 bases in between. The CDR3 sequence is 12 residues long. Germline CDR1 and CDR2: MDHEN and SYDVKM. CDR3 sequence reads: CASSSSGTGYTF. The CDR3 DNA is TGTGCCAGCAGTTCCTCCGGTACTGGCTACACCTTC.

The chain's CDR3 is CSALWGTENIQYF. The CDR3 region has the DNA TGCAGTGCCTTGTGGGGGACGGAAAACATTCAGTACTTC. The chain uses TRBV20-1 and TRBJ2-4, with D possibly called TRBD1 or TRBD2 (5 bases each). CDR1 is DFQATT and CDR2 is SNEGSKA in the germline V gene (reference sequence). The CDR3 totals 13 residues. V was clipped by 6 bases and J by 5 bases, with 14 bases between them.

The chain carries TRBV29-1 and TRBJ2-7, with 11 bases identical to TRBD2. Trimming at V came to 4 bases and at J to 4 bases, leaving 9 bases not matched to a gene. This CDR3 is built from 15 residues. The germline V gene has CDR1 SQVTM and CDR2 ANQGSEA. CDR3 protein: CSVGGLAGNPYEQYV. CDR3 DNA sequence: TGCAGCGTTGGTGGACTAGCGGGTAACCCTTACGAGCAGTACGTC.

This clonotype was detected a few times. The chain couples TRBV15 to TRBJ1-2; D ambiguous. The CDR3 is 14 residues long. With 0 bases removed from V and 2 bases from J, the gap between germline ends came to 7 bases. Looked up from germline, CDR1 is LNHNV and CDR2 is YYDKDF (reference sequence). CDR3 sequence (DNA): TGTGCCACCAGCAGAGATTACAAGAACTATGGCTACACCTTC. Translation gives CATSRDYKNYGYTF.

This clonotype was counted between two and nine times. The rearrangement joins TRBV29-1 to TRBJ2-2, with D perhaps given as TRBD1 or TRBD2 (5 bases each). The CDR3 consists of 13 residues. V was cut by 4 bases and J by 8 bases, with 14 bases left in between. Germline V CDR1 and CDR2: SQVTM, ANQGSEA. In DNA form, the CDR3 reads TGCAGCGTTGGCCTCACTGAGGGGGGGGAGCTGTTTTTT. As protein: CSVGLTEGGELFF.

The chain carries TRBV20-1 and TRBJ2-7; 9 nucleotides agree with TRBD2. The V segment lost 3 bases and the J segment 3 bases; nucleotides outside the gene matches: 21. CDR1 and CDR2 (germline): DFQATT, SNEGSKA (reference sequence). This CDR3 contains 19 residues. This CDR3 reads CSARGPLLAGNHPIYEQYV. The CDR3 DNA follows: TGCAGTGCTAGGGGCCCGCTCCTAGCGGGGAACCACCCTATCTACGAGCAGTACGTC.

With respect to this clonotype: A much larger clone differs by one base, so this may be a read error. DNA of the CDR3: TGTGCCAGCAGAACTACGGGGCAGTGGCGCTCCCACGAGCAGTACGTC. It specifies CASRTTGQWRSHEQYV. This sequence joins TRBV7-2 and TRBJ2-7; D possibly uses TRBD1 or TRBD2 (5 bases each). CDR1 and CDR2 (germline): SGHTA, FQGNSA. The CDR3 has 16 amino acids.

This clonotype was seen many times. The rearrangement links TRBV5-5 to TRBJ2-1; D might be TRBD1 (5 bases). The CDR3 has 15 amino acids. Looked up from germline, CDR1 is SGHKS and CDR2 is YYEKEE (reference sequence). Trimming took 4 bases from V and 4 from J, leaving 15 bases between them. CDR3 sequence (DNA): TGTGCCAGCAGCGGACAAGGGGCTACTTACAATGAGCAGTTCTTC. Amino acid sequence: CASSGQGATYNEQFF.

In its sample, this clonotype was seen a few times. The CDR3 loop reads CASSLRTGANSPLHF. CDR3 coding DNA: TGTGCCAGCAGTCTGAGGACAGGGGCGAATTCACCCCTCCACTTT. The chain links TRBV12-3 or TRBV12-4 to TRBJ1-6; TRBD1 aligns across 9 bases. V lost 5 bases and J lost 7; bases outside the gene matches: 6. CDR3 length: 15 residues.

In its sample, this clonotype was seen a few times. The V and J genes are TRBV24-1 and TRBJ2-1; D possibly corresponds to TRBD2 (7 bases). Germline V gene data show CDR1 as KGHDR and CDR2 as SFDVKD. Deletions cut 5 bases from V and 10 bases from J, with 14 bases between. CDR3 length equals 13 residues. CDR3 amino acids: CATSAGGGGEQFF. CDR3 bases: TGTGCCACCAGTGCAGGCGGGGGCGGGGAGCAGTTCTTC.

The DNA of the CDR3 is TGCGCCAGCAGCCAAGATTTTCCCCACGGGCAGCCACCTGCCGAGCAGTACTTC. Protein: CASSQDFPHGQPPAEQYF. The genes are TRBV4-3 and TRBJ2-7, with D unclear. Trimming took off 0 bases at V and 6 bases at J, with 24 bases between the two ends. This CDR3 is 18 amino acids long. Germline lookup yields CDR1 LGHNA and CDR2 YSLEER.